The clone carrying this T cell receptor beta chain showed up just a few times. Its antigen remains unidentified. Sequencing libraries made from TCR beta cDNA carried unique molecular identifiers. Input amounts of roughly 0.9 to 10 million T cells were used. These gave about 500,000 cDNA molecules, so each molecule approximated one T cell. TCRdb ran MiXCR on the PCR reads and lists one entry per CDR3 protein. The profile shows fewer than 900,000 distinct CDR3 sequences, about 45% of them singletons. This sample was included in a study of post-analysis software for immune sequencing data. Study observations and caveats: The F measure placed samples prepared in the same batch into strongly shared clusters. Included in a set of about 5 TRBV segments more frequent in patients than controls were TRBV5-6, TRBV5-1 and TRBV20-1.

The germline V gene encodes CDR1 MNHEY and CDR2 SMNVEV (reference sequence). The length of the CDR3 is 13 residues. Trimming left V 6 bases short and J 2 bases short, with 9 bases between. The source of this sequence is a girl aged 5-17 years with multiple sclerosis. This chain uses TRBV27 with TRBJ2-3; no definite D call. The sample taken for sequencing was blood. CDR3 sequence reads: CASRPIDTDTQYF. CDR3 bases: TGTGCCAGCAGACCTATTGACACAGATACGCAGTATTTT.